The 18 T cell receptor beta chains below were found in one sample sequenced in a study of CD8+CD57+ T cells in acquired aplastic anemia. Genomic DNA, the template, was used for profiling of the TCR beta VDJ and CDR3. One entry per CDR3 protein results from TCRdb running MiXCR on the reads. The sample yields roughly 420,000 distinct CDR3 sequences, 65% to 75% seen once. Sequencing was performed on sorted CD4+, CD8+, or CD8+CD57+ T cells (not recorded which) from PBMCs. The receptors derive from a human donor in good health, serving as a control.

The J gene is TRBJ1-2, the V gene TRBV6-6; 7 bases line up with TRBD1. The CDR3 extends over 13 amino acids. CDR1 is MNHNY, CDR2 SVGAGI, per germline (reference sequence). Trimming at V came to 5 bases and at J to 6 bases, leaving 6 bases not matched to a gene. DNA of the CDR3: TGTGCCAGCAGTCCGACAGGGAGCCATGGCTACACCTTC. This codes for CASSPTGSHGYTF.

V is TRBV7-2 and J is TRBJ1-2; perhaps TRBD1 as D (6 bases). Germline V gene lookup returns CDR1 SGHTA and CDR2 FQGNSA. The CDR3 sequence is 15 residues long. Trimming pared 5 bases from V and 3 bases from J, leaving 16 bases between. The CDR3 DNA reads as TGTGCCAGCAGCCCCGGGGGCGGTGGGGACTATGGCTACACCTTC. Its protein is CASSPGGGGDYGYTF.

Notes on this clonotype: The CDR3 ends on some other residue instead of the conserved phenylalanine or tryptophan, so this is likely a read error. The CDR3 loop reads CASSWDRADAQYL. In nucleotides, the CDR3 is TGTGCCAGCAGCTGGGACAGGGCAGATGCCCAGTACCTC. This chain joins TRBV7-8 and TRBJ2-1, with TRBD1 identical over 9 bases. The end of the DNA aligns better with TRBJ2-5, so the J call may be wrong. There are 13 residues in the CDR3. Germline V gene data show CDR1 as SGHVS and CDR2 as FQNEAQ.

V is TRBV19 and J is TRBJ1-6; D ambiguous. CDR1 is LNHDA, CDR2 SQIVND, per germline (reference sequence). V was pared by 4 bases and J by 19 bases, with 23 bases between. The CDR3 is 14 amino acids. CDR3 loop: CASSTGPLASPQHF. CDR3 DNA sequence: TGTGCCAGTAGTACAGGACCATTAGCATCACCCCAGCACTTT.

The chain employs TRBV7-2 and TRBJ1-1; D remains unclear. Trimming shortened V by 5 bases and J by 13 bases, and 26 bases separated the two germline ends. The CDR3 runs 15 residues. CDR1 and CDR2 from the germline V gene are SGHTA and FQGNSA. DNA of the CDR3: TGTGCCAGCAGCCTCTTCTTAGCCCTGAACACTGAGCATTTCTTT. Its translation: CASSLFLALNTEHFF. The full variable domain, rest sourced from reference TRBV7-2 and TRBJ1-1, is GAGVSQSPSNKVTEKGKDVELRCDPISGHTALYWYRQSLGQGLEFLIYFQGNSAPDKSGLPSDRFSAERTGGSVSTLTIQRTQQEDSAVYLCASSLFLALNTEHFFGQGTRLTVV.

The sample holds many counts of this clonotype. This sequence joins TRBV20-1 and TRBJ2-3; 7 bases agree with TRBD2. V lost 7 bases to trimming and J lost 4 bases; unmatched junction nucleotides: 5. The CDR3 spans 12 residues. Germline V gene sequence: CDR1 DFQATT, CDR2 SNEGSKA (reference sequence). The CDR3 coding sequence is TGCAGTGGGACTAGTAGTGCAGATACGCAGTATTTT. It codes for CSGTSSADTQYF.

The V call is TRBV5-1, the J call TRBJ2-1, with D tentatively TRBD1 or TRBD2 (5 bases each). CDR3 length: 15 residues. Germline assignment: CDR1 SGHRS and CDR2 YFSETQ. Trimming took off 4 bases at V and 2 bases at J, with 13 bases between the two ends. CDR3 in DNA: TGCGCCAGCAGCGACCGGGGCCGTGCCTACAATGAGCAGTTCTTC. This encodes CASSDRGRAYNEQFF.

The rearrangement uses TRBV9 and TRBJ2-3, with D tentatively TRBD2 (7 bases). Germline V gene sequence: CDR1 SGDLS, CDR2 YYNGEE. There are 15 residues in the CDR3. V was pared by 4 bases and J by 0 bases, with 12 bases between. The CDR3 DNA reads as TGTGCCAGCAGCCCCAGGGGAGGGAGCACAGATACGCAGTATTTT. This gives the protein CASSPRGGSTDTQYF.

Comment on this clonotype: The DNA is left out, because the CDR3 cannot be placed on it with certainty; the CDR3 is given as TCRdb lists it. The rearrangement joins TRBV7-9 to TRBJ1-6; the table's D call TRBD1 went unverified against the DNA. The CDR3 is 14 amino acids long, termini counted. In germline, CDR1 is SEHNR, CDR2 FQNEAQ (reference sequence). The CDR3: CASSLAEGWLHLRF.

The chain carries TRBV5-1 and TRBJ2-7; TRBD2 matches at 10 bases. There are 14 residues in the CDR3. The V gene end was trimmed by 1 base and the J gene end by 3 bases; junction bases not matched to a gene: 1. CDR1 and CDR2 from the germline V gene are SGHRS and YFSETQ. This CDR3 is CASSLQRGGYEQYF. The CDR3 coding sequence is TGCGCCAGCAGCTTGCAGCGGGGGGGCTACGAGCAGTACTTC. The full variable domain, with the rest looked up from reference TRBV5-1 and TRBJ2-7, is KAGVTQTPRYLIKTRGQQVTLSCSPISGHRSVSWYQQTPGQGLQFLFEYFSETQRNKGNFPGRFSGRQFSNSRSEMNVSTLELGDSALYLCASSLQRGGYEQYFGPGTRLTVT.

V gene TRBV7-9 combines with J gene TRBJ2-3; 8 bases match TRBD2. This CDR3 region has 15 residues. Trimming cost V 4 bases and J 0 bases; bases outside gene matches: 3. Per germline, CDR1 SEHNR and CDR2 FQNEAQ (reference sequence). The DNA of the CDR3 is TGTGCCAGCAGCTACGGGGGGGGCAGCACAGATACGCAGTATTTT. This encodes CASSYGGGSTDTQYF.

The V gene is TRBV20-1, the J gene TRBJ2-7; D tentatively fits TRBD1 or TRBD2 (5 bases each). The CDR3 is 14 residues long. The V gene lost 1 base and the J gene lost 7 bases, with 17 bases spanning the gap. From germline, CDR1 is DFQATT and CDR2 SNEGSKA (reference sequence). The CDR3: CSARAQGDQLEQYF. For the CDR3, the DNA is TGCAGTGCTAGAGCGCAGGGAGATCAGCTAGAGCAGTACTTC.

This clonotype appeared a single time. The chain employs TRBV12-3 or TRBV12-4 and TRBJ1-2; TRBD1 matches at 9 bases. The junction had 9 bases not matched to a gene; V was cut back by 6 bases and J by 7 bases. The CDR3 has 14 amino acids. The CDR3 bases are TGTGCCAGCAGCGTCCGGGACAGGGATGGTGGCTACACCTTC. Its translation is CASSVRDRDGGYTF.

The rearrangement uses TRBV12-3 or TRBV12-4 and TRBJ1-2, with unresolved D. There are 14 residues in the CDR3. V was trimmed by 2 bases and J by 8 bases, leaving 15 bases between them. CDR3 coding DNA: TGTGCCAGCAGTTTATTTGGGGTTGGGGAAGGCTACACCTTC. This gives the protein CASSLFGVGEGYTF.

A remark on this clonotype: The junction departs from the called germline gene at one end, perhaps through a read error. The rearrangement uses TRBV7-9 and TRBJ1-5, with D unclear. There are 14 residues in the CDR3. Germline CDR1 is SEHNR and CDR2 is FQNEAQ (reference sequence). The CDR3 DNA sequence: TGTGCCAGCAGCGTAGCGGCAGGCCGCTCGCCCCAGCATTTT. Protein product: CASSVAAGRSPQHF.

Note on this clonotype: Compared with germline, one end of the junction differs, possibly owing to a read error. J is TRBJ1-1 and V is TRBV7-2; no clear D. CDR3 length: 16 amino acids. Germline V CDR1 and CDR2: SGHTA, FQGNSA. The CDR3: CASSQVTAYTNASAFF. CDR3 coding DNA: TGCGCCAGCAGCCAAGTCACGGCCTACACGAACGCTTCGGCTTTCTTT.

The chain recombines TRBV7-6 with TRBJ2-2; 8 bases line up with TRBD1. Germline values: CDR1 SGHVS, CDR2 FNYEAQ. The CDR3 has 15 amino acids. Unmatched junction bases numbered 4, after V lost 0 bases and J lost 7 bases. The CDR3 here is CASSLAPGGSGELFF. CDR3 nucleotide sequence: TGTGCCAGCAGCTTAGCCCCAGGGGGCAGCGGGGAGCTGTTTTTT.

This clonotype was recorded at least ten times. The chain carries TRBV11-2 and TRBJ2-5, with D perhaps matching TRBD2 (5 bases). This CDR3 is built from 16 residues. Looked up from germline, CDR1 is SGHAT and CDR2 is FQNNGV. V dropped 5 bases and J dropped 4 bases, with 20 bases sitting between them. This CDR3 reads CASSLRTSSARETQYF. CDR3 nucleotides: TGTGCCAGCAGCCTACGGACTTCAAGTGCGAGAGAGACCCAGTACTTC.